This TCR beta chain came from a study of regulatory T cells in long-lasting Graves disease. Study results and limitations: Persistent disease samples used TRBV28, TRBJ1-2 and TRBJ2-5 preferentially.

Arm-PCR of CDR3 regions and iRepertoire HTBI primers were the basis on which TCR beta libraries were built. TCRdb fed the multiplex PCR reads into MiXCR, producing one record per CDR3 protein. This table has about 540,000 distinct CDR3 sequences, approximately 13% appearing once. The time point: newly diagnosed GD, antithyroid drugs for less than 3 months. Preparation of the TCR library used RNA extracted from PBMCs. Germline lookup yields CDR1 DFQATT and CDR2 SNEGSKA (reference sequence). V lost 6 bases and J 1 base, leaving 12 bases between the germline ends. The CDR3 extends over 13 amino acids. At least ten counts were recorded for this clonotype. Its antigen is undetermined. The sample also formed part of further work on T cells in Graves' hyperthyroidism and ophthalmopathy. That report adds: A set of HTBI primers served as the primers for a first-round RT-PCR of the TCR CDR3. Most expanded thyroid clonotypes above 0.001 recurred in blood.

The material sequenced was peripheral blood mononuclear cells (PBMCs), taken at new diagnosis, from a patient treated with antithyroid drugs. This TCR was sampled from a man aged 25-45 years with Graves disease. The chain uses TRBV20-1 and TRBJ1-1; perhaps TRBD1 as D (6 bases). In nucleotides, the CDR3 is TGCAGTGCCCAGGACAGACCGAACACTGAAGCTTTCTTT. Protein: CSAQDRPNTEAFF.